Below are 11 T cell receptor beta chains sequenced from a single sample in a study of early stage breast cancer tumors (dated 2017 in TCRdb). The library was produced with the immunoSEQ multiplex PCR assay. The table comes from immuneACCESS by way of TCRdb, which keeps in-frame sequences with V and J called. Part of the clones is missing from these tables; in studies checked, under half for an unresolved V gene and the rest for unknown reasons. Recorded for this sample are about 36,000 clones; roughly 72% of them occurred a single time. The ten largest clonotypes hold roughly 7.4% of the sample. The material sequenced was blood. These receptor sequences come from a person aged 55 to 70 with breast cancer.

The rearrangement links TRBV11-2 to TRBJ2-1; a possible D gene is TRBD1 (6 bases). The CDR3 loop spans 14 amino acids. Germline V gene lookup returns CDR1 SGHAT and CDR2 FQNNGV. V was shortened by 1 base and J by 7 bases, with 11 bases between the two germline ends. DNA for the CDR3: TGTGCCAGCAGCTTAGGACGGACAGCAAATGAGCAGTTCTTC. This encodes CASSLGRTANEQFF.

The chain uses TRBV5-4 and TRBJ1-2; no definite D call. The V and J ends lost 4 bases and 4 bases respectively, with 11 bases between them. Germline CDR1 SGHNT, CDR2 YYREEE (reference sequence). The CDR3 covers 13 residues. DNA of the CDR3: TGTGCCAGCAGCCCCGCCGGAGGCTATGGCTACACCTTC. Translated, it gives CASSPAGGYGYTF.

This clone was detected once. V gene TRBV15 combines with J gene TRBJ2-1, with D perhaps TRBD2 (7 bases). Germline V CDR1 and CDR2: LNHNV, YYDKDF (reference sequence). The V and J ends lost 5 bases and 4 bases respectively, with 15 bases between them. The CDR3 length is 15 residues. DNA of the CDR3: TGTGCCACCAGCCCTGGTGGGAGGGGGTACAATGAGCAGTTCTTC. Translating gives CATSPGGRGYNEQFF.

The chain links TRBV6-1 to TRBJ2-1; 7 nucleotides align to TRBD1. Trimming cost V 0 bases and J 5 bases; bases outside gene matches: 4. Germline V gene data show CDR1 as MNHNS and CDR2 as SASEGT. This CDR3 has 15 residues. DNA of the CDR3: TGTGCCAGCAGTGAAGCCTGGACAGGCCACAATGAGCAGTTCTTC. This codes for CASSEAWTGHNEQFF.

The chain joins TRBV10-3 to TRBJ2-7; TRBD1 might be the D (5 bases). Germline CDR1 is ENHRY and CDR2 is SYGVKD. The V end was cut by 7 bases, the J end by 3 bases, with 13 bases between. The CDR3 runs 13 residues. The CDR3 nucleotides read TGTGCCATCAATACAGGTTCTATCTACGAGCAGTACTTC. Its protein product is CAINTGSIYEQYF.

V and J are TRBV28 and TRBJ2-6, with TRBD1 identical over 9 bases. CDR1 and CDR2 from the germline V gene are MDHEN and SYDVKM. The CDR3 totals 19 residues. V dropped 4 bases and J dropped 4; count of bases not matched to a gene: 14. CDR3 protein: CASSSYRDRAPMGANVLTF. The CDR3 nucleotides read TGTGCCAGCAGTTCATACCGGGACAGGGCTCCTATGGGGGCCAACGTCCTGACTTTC.

The V call is TRBV12-5, the J call TRBJ1-2, with D perhaps matching TRBD1 (5 bases). V was clipped by 0 bases and J by 2 bases, with 13 bases between them. The CDR3 runs to 16 residues. The V gene's germline CDR1 is LGHNT and CDR2 FRNRAP. CDR3 in DNA: TGTGCTAGTGGTTTGGTACTAGGGACCCTCAACTATGGCTACACCTTC. This sequence encodes CASGLVLGTLNYGYTF.

This clone was detected a few times. This chain connects TRBV27 to TRBJ1-2, with D possibly TRBD1 on 5 matching bases. Germline values: CDR1 MNHEY, CDR2 SMNVEV (reference sequence). CDR3 length: 13 residues. V lost 6 bases and J 1 base, leaving 9 bases between the germline ends. DNA for the CDR3: TGTGCCAGCAGAATGGGGGGTAACTATGGCTACACCTTC. Translating it yields CASRMGGNYGYTF.

V is TRBV11-1 and J is TRBJ1-4; no definite D call. The CDR3 has 15 residues. Trimming pared 1 base from V and 5 bases from J, leaving 11 bases between. Germline V gives CDR1 SGHAT, CDR2 FQDESV (reference sequence). The CDR3 DNA reads as TGTGCCAGCAGCTTAGTGGGCAGCATGAATGAAAAACTGTTTTTT. It translates to CASSLVGSMNEKLFF.

This clone showed up just once. V usage is TRBV6-5 and J usage is TRBJ2-1; TRBD2 might be the D (6 bases). Trimming removed 5 bases from V and 7 bases from J, with 12 bases in between. Per the germline V gene, CDR1 is MNHEY and CDR2 is SVGAGI. CDR3 size: 13 residues. CDR3 residues: CASSQRVGNEQFF. As DNA, the CDR3 is TGTGCCAGCAGTCAGCGGGTGGGGAATGAGCAGTTCTTC.

This chain uses TRBV30 with TRBJ2-6; D not certain. This CDR3 region has 18 residues. The V end lost 7 bases, the J end lost 0 bases, and 22 bases lay between the germline ends. In germline, CDR1 is GTSNPN, CDR2 SVGIG (reference sequence). The CDR3 nucleotides are TGTGCCTCGACCCATCTTTTCCCCTACCTCTCTGGGGCCAACGTCCTGACTTTC. It specifies CASTHLFPYLSGANVLTF. The full variable domain, completed using reference TRBV30 and TRBJ2-6, is SQTIHQWPATLVQPVGSPLSLECTVEGTSNPNLYWYRQAAGRGLQLLFYSVGIGQISSEVPQNLSASRPQDRQFILSSKKLLLSDSGFYLCASTHLFPYLSGANVLTFGAGSRLTVL.